This T cell receptor beta chain was documented in a study of vaccination effects on CD4 cells after COVID-19 (dated 2022 in TCRdb). In terms of the full investigation: Participants received two doses of either the BNT162b2 or the mRNA-1273 mRNA SARS-CoV-2 vaccine. SARS-CoV-2 spike-specific CD4+ TCR repertoires were compared before and after mRNA vaccination in COVID-19 convalescent patients and in infection-naive vaccine recipients. Altogether, 10 COVID-19 convalescent patients and 4 SARS-CoV-2-naive healthy vaccine recipients made up the full study. In the study, cultures from other donors were sequenced using the Oncomine TCR Beta short-read assay on an Illumina iSeq 100. Overall study outcomes, separate from this receptor: The study was limited by a small number of convalescent patients and lacked early post-infection timepoints. Among healthy vaccine recipients, nearly all vaccine-induced clones were SARS-CoV-2 mono-reactive, and just 1 of 255 was cross-reactive with common cold coronaviruses. At late post-vaccination timepoints, both infection-induced and vaccine-induced clones showed marked clonal contraction, consistent with waning T cell responses.

Cut back by 4 bases and 5 bases, the V and J ends lie 15 bases apart. Looking up the germline V gene yields CDR1 SGHRS and CDR2 YFSETQ. The CDR3 runs 14 amino acids, cysteine and phenylalanine included. Only the CDR3 region is kept as DNA, spanning 42 bases read in frame from base 1. The ViraFEST assay stimulated PBMC with viral peptide pools and then used TCR sequencing to identify antigen-specific CD4+ T cell clonotypes by expansion. After around eleven days of culture, CD4+ T cells were isolated with the EasySep CD4+ T cell isolation kit. Healthy vaccine recipients had no prior SARS-CoV-2 infection, confirmed by negative nucleocapsid antibodies before and after vaccination. A few million PBMC per well were cultured with approximately 10 ug/ml peptides in IMDM containing around 4.6% human AB serum, 8.5 to 10 IU/ml IL-2 and gentamicin. On days 3 and 7, half of the culture medium was replaced with fresh IL-2-containing medium. Unless noted otherwise, every peptide stimulation condition was cultured in triplicate wells. Using Ficoll-Paque Plus gradient centrifugation, PBMC were separated from whole blood and then either used fresh or cryopreserved at -140C. The overlapping peptide pools covered the spike proteins of SARS-CoV-2 as well as those of the common cold coronaviruses HCoV-NL63, HCoV-OC43 and HCoV-229E. The QIAamp micro DNA kit was used to extract genomic DNA from the cultured CD4+ T cells.

Worth noting for this clone: Its antigen remains unidentified. Base qualities are not recorded, but no much larger clone differs from it by a single base.

Libraries were made using the immunoSEQ multiplex PCR assay. DNA from the CD4+ T cells that had been cultured and isolated underwent TCR beta CDR3 sequencing. The original pipeline was this. Non-productive TCR sequences were removed, reads were trimmed to the CDR3 region, and CDR3s of at least 7 amino acids were retained. The MANAFEST web app was used to identify antigen-specific clonotypes by comparing expansion in peptide wells with expansion in reference cultures. For clones to be considered positive, expansion at FDR<0.05 versus reference and all other wells, an odds ratio above 5, and a frequency above 0.1% in two replicate wells were required. Clonotypes significantly expanded in SARS-CoV-2 spike wells and in at least one common cold coronavirus spike condition were defined as cross-reactive. CDR3 similarity was assessed by Levenshtein distance with the stringdist R package, and unrooted trees were built with ape in R 3.6.1. Sourced from immuneACCESS, this table was stored by TCRdb with only in-frame sequences that have V and J called. A share of the clones is absent; for the studies checked, an unresolved V gene accounts for under half, and the remainder has no known explanation. D and trimming come from the DNA, and the V and J calls and clone size come from that table. The sample includes 30,000 to 45,000 clones, with approximately 68% observed a single time. Approximately 15% of the sample goes to the ten largest clones.

The sequences come from CD4+ T cells from PBMCs cultured with HCoV-OC43 spike peptides, collected before COVID-19 vaccination. In the paper's terms, the cell subset or site label means: HCoV-OC43 spike overlapping peptide pool stimulation. The origin of this receptor is a human donor who received a COVID-19 vaccine. The V and J genes are TRBV5-1 and TRBJ2-5; TRBD2 is possibly the D segment (6 matching bases). The DNA is as follows: TGCGCCAGCAGCCTGGCTAGCGTCAGGGAGACCCAGTACTTC. This yields the protein CASSLASVRETQYF. Full variable domain (CDR3 extended with the reference TRBV5-1 and TRBJ2-5 proteins): KAGVTQTPRYLIKTRGQQVTLSCSPISGHRSVSWYQQTPGQGLQFLFEYFSETQRNKGNFPGRFSGRQFSNSRSEMNVSTLELGDSALYLCASSLASVRETQYFGPGTRLLVL.